These T cell receptor beta chains were read from a single sample in a study of blood T cell repertoires in COVID-19. Assay used: immunoSEQ multiplex PCR; TCRdb lists only in-frame clones, some missing. The top ten hold around 2.2% of the sample, which has 250,000 to 350,000 clones, around 90% seen once. Sequenced input: peripheral blood. Receptor source: a woman in her forties or fifties who had recovered from COVID-19. CDR3s include the opening cysteine and the closing phenylalanine or tryptophan. A D gene is named only where the DNA matches it firmly. The listing skips clone size in some rows; elsewhere it reads once, few, many or a size class.

CDR3	DNA	size	V	D	J
CASSEGPNYGYTF	TGTGCCAGCAGTGAGGGCCCTAACTATGGCTACACCTTC	.	TRBV2	.	TRBJ1-2
CASSSDNEQFF	TGTGCCAGCAGCAGCGACAATGAGCAGTTCTTC	.	TRBV7-2	.	TRBJ2-1
CASSWTSGGAETQYF	TGTGCCAGCAGTTGGACTAGCGGGGGGGCAGAGACCCAGTACTTC	many	TRBV6-2/TRBV6-3	TRBD2	TRBJ2-5
CASSRGTSGGYTEQFF	TGTGCCAGCAGCCGGGGGACTAGCGGGGGATATACTGAGCAGTTCTTC	.	TRBV7-9	TRBD2	TRBJ2-1
CSARGDLGAFF	TGCAGTGCTAGGGGGGACTTAGGGGCTTTCTTT	.	TRBV20-1	.	TRBJ1-1
CASSQPGQDYEQYF	TGTGCCAGCAGCCAACCGGGACAGGACTACGAGCAGTACTTC	.	TRBV3-1/TRBV3-2	TRBD1	TRBJ2-7
CSVEDRGYNEQFF	TGCAGCGTCGAGGACAGGGGCTACAATGAGCAGTTCTTC	.	TRBV29-1	TRBD1	TRBJ2-1
CAISDSSYEQYF	TGTGCCATCAGCGACAGCTCCTACGAGCAGTACTTC	.	TRBV10-3	.	TRBJ2-7
CASSLFKGRVENYGYTF	TGCGCCAGCAGCTTGTTTAAAGGGAGGGTGGAAAACTATGGCTACACCTTC	.	TRBV5-1	.	TRBJ1-2
CASSPAGTGGIYEQYF	TGTGCCAGCAGCCCAGCCGGGACAGGGGGCATTTACGAGCAGTACTTC	.	TRBV9	TRBD1	TRBJ2-7
CASSQLDRAHGYTF	TGTGCCAGCAGCCAATTGGACAGGGCCCATGGCTACACCTTC	once	TRBV3-1/TRBV3-2	TRBD1	TRBJ1-2
CASSPFSGVDTEAFF	TGTGCCAGCTCACCTTTTTCAGGGGTTGACACTGAAGCTTTCTTT	.	TRBV18	.	TRBJ1-1
CSASNLGQYSDEQFF	TGCAGTGCTAGTAATCTGGGGCAGTACAGCGATGAGCAGTTCTTC	.	TRBV20-1	.	TRBJ2-1
CASSLTPSGSQTDTQYF	TGTGCCAGCAGCTTAACCCCCAGCGGGAGTCAGACAGATACGCAGTATTTT	.	TRBV7-3	TRBD2	TRBJ2-3
CASSYGQGLRSPLHF	TGTGCCAGCAGCTATGGACAGGGGCTACGTTCACCCCTCCACTTT	once	TRBV7-9	TRBD1	TRBJ1-6
CASSGPRSPSRSEAFF	TGTGCCAGCAGCGGGCCCCGTAGCCCCTCACGAAGTGAAGCTTTCTTT	.	TRBV9	.	TRBJ1-1
CASSSQQGAGNEQFF	TGTGCCAGCAGCTCGCAACAGGGGGCAGGGAATGAGCAGTTCTTC	.	TRBV11-1	TRBD1	TRBJ2-1
CASSLSDTQYF	TGTGCCAGCAGCTTGAGCGATACGCAGTATTTT	.	TRBV7-9	.	TRBJ2-3
CASSLGASGANVLTF	TGTGCCAGCAGTTTGGGGGCCTCTGGGGCCAACGTCCTGACTTTC	.	TRBV28	.	TRBJ2-6
CASSSNRGEQYF	TGTGCCAGCAGCTCGAACAGGGGCGAGCAGTACTTC	.	TRBV11-3	TRBD1	TRBJ2-7
CASSWPTGSGWRHNDEQYF	TGTGCCAGCAGTTGGCCGACAGGTAGTGGATGGAGGCATAACGACGAGCAGTACTTC	.	TRBV28	.	TRBJ2-7
CASSQAWRSTGELFF	TGTGCCAGCAGCCAAGCATGGAGGTCGACCGGGGAGCTGTTTTTT	.	TRBV3-1/TRBV3-2	.	TRBJ2-2
CASSSRAGWDTEAFF	TGTGCCAGCAGCTCCAGGGCAGGGTGGGACACTGAAGCTTTCTTT	once	TRBV7-2	.	TRBJ1-1
CASSLGTGKTGELFF	TGTGCCAGCAGCTTAGGGACAGGGAAGACCGGGGAGCTGTTTTTT	.	TRBV11-1	TRBD1	TRBJ2-2
CASTSGWVTNQETQYF	TGTGCCAGCACTTCCGGGTGGGTCACGAACCAAGAGACCCAGTACTTC	.	TRBV2	.	TRBJ2-5
CASSYSTLARTDTQYF	TGTGCCAGCAGTTACTCAACACTAGCTCGCACAGATACGCAGTATTTT	.	TRBV6-2/TRBV6-3	.	TRBJ2-3
CASSVLPTGMNTEAFF	TGTGCCAGCAGCGTCCTCCCGACAGGGATGAACACTGAAGCTTTCTTT	.	TRBV9	TRBD1	TRBJ1-1
CASSLGFSGPSSYGYTF	TGTGCCAGCAGCTTAGGGTTTTCAGGGCCATCAAGCTATGGCTACACCTTC	few	TRBV7-2	.	TRBJ1-2
CASSQNSGRDYNEQFF	TGTGCCAGCAGCCAAAATAGCGGGAGAGACTACAATGAGCAGTTCTTC	.	TRBV4-2	TRBD2	TRBJ2-1
CASSLHRDRGYEQYF	TGTGCCAGCAGCTTACACCGGGACAGGGGGTACGAGCAGTACTTC	once	TRBV7-2	TRBD1	TRBJ2-7
CAISSGAGGNQPQHF	TGTGCCATCAGCTCCGGGGCAGGGGGAAATCAGCCCCAGCATTTT	once	TRBV10-3	TRBD1	TRBJ1-5
CARSFGTNNEQFF	TGTGCCAGAAGCTTTGGGACTAACAATGAGCAGTTCTTC	.	TRBV5-3	TRBD2	TRBJ2-1
CASSLDRGLGGYTF	TGTGCCAGCAGCCTTGACAGGGGGCTGGGTGGCTACACCTTC	.	TRBV14	TRBD1	TRBJ1-2
CASSPTGLRIEAFF	TGTGCCAGCAGCCCGACAGGCCTAAGAATTGAAGCTTTCTTT	.	TRBV6-2/TRBV6-3	.	TRBJ1-1
CASRRDSNNEQFF	TGTGCCAGCAGACGGGACAGTAACAATGAGCAGTTCTTC	.	TRBV11-2	TRBD1	TRBJ2-1
CASSGGQGGPLTNYGYTF	TGTGCCAGCAGTGGGGGACAGGGCGGGCCGTTAACGAACTATGGCTACACCTTC	.	TRBV28	TRBD1	TRBJ1-2
CASSLYRDSFNYGYTF	TGTGCCAGCAGCTTGTACAGGGACAGCTTTAACTATGGCTACACCTTC	.	TRBV5-6	TRBD1	TRBJ1-2
CASSEASYEQYF	TGTGCCAGCAGCGAGGCCTCCTACGAGCAGTACTTC	.	TRBV21-1	.	TRBJ2-7
CASSLQDSVVPYEQYF	TGTGCCAGCAGCTTACAGGACAGCGTGGTCCCTTACGAGCAGTACTTC	few	TRBV7-9	.	TRBJ2-7
CASSLQGAYTEAFF	TGCGCCAGCAGCTTGCAGGGGGCTTACACTGAAGCTTTCTTT	.	TRBV5-1	TRBD1	TRBJ1-1
CASTKGQQETQYF	TGTGCCAGCACCAAAGGACAGCAAGAGACCCAGTACTTC	.	TRBV5-4	.	TRBJ2-5
CASSGGYSGANVLTF	TGTGCCAGCAGCGGCGGATACTCTGGGGCCAACGTCCTGACTTTC	.	TRBV5-8	.	TRBJ2-6
CASSPSGASGRAGEQYF	TGTGCCAGCTCACCCTCAGGAGCTAGCGGGAGGGCGGGCGAGCAGTACTTC	.	TRBV18	TRBD2	TRBJ2-7
CASSYISADTQYF	TGTGCCAGCAGCTATATTAGTGCAGATACGCAGTATTTT	.	TRBV3-1/TRBV3-2	.	TRBJ2-3
CSASTGRSTDTQYF	TGCAGTGCTAGTACGGGGAGAAGCACAGATACGCAGTATTTT	.	TRBV20-1	.	TRBJ2-3
CASRHSGSYNEQFF	TGTGCCAGCAGACATAGCGGCTCCTACAATGAGCAGTTCTTC	.	TRBV11-2	.	TRBJ2-1
CASSRGPSPLHF	TGTGCCAGCAGTCGAGGGCCGTCACCCCTCCACTTT	.	TRBV28	.	TRBJ1-6
CASSWAGTHTGELFF	TGTGCCAGCAGTTGGGCCGGGACTCACACCGGGGAGCTGTTTTTT	.	TRBV6-5	.	TRBJ2-2
CASSNTTYEQGAPYNEQFF	TGTGCCAGCAGTAACACAACATACGAACAGGGGGCCCCCTACAATGAGCAGTTCTTC	.	TRBV6-2/TRBV6-3	TRBD1	TRBJ2-1
CASGAQGAGGNTIYF	TGTGCCAGTGGGGCACAGGGGGCCGGAGGAAACACCATATATTTT	.	TRBV19	TRBD1	TRBJ1-3
CASSPTPLFRDSYNQPQHF	TGTGCCAGCAGCCCTACGCCCCTCTTCCGGGACAGCTACAATCAGCCCCAGCATTTT	.	TRBV6-2/TRBV6-3	TRBD1	TRBJ1-5
CASSFNRGRRYNEQFF	TGTGCCAGCAGTTTTAACAGGGGGCGTAGGTACAATGAGCAGTTCTTC	few	TRBV27	TRBD1	TRBJ2-1
CASTGQINQPQHF	TGTGCCAGCACCGGACAGATCAATCAGCCCCAGCATTTT	once	TRBV6-5	.	TRBJ1-5